The source of this T cell receptor beta chain is a study of T cell repertoires in cytomegalovirus infection. As for the study in general: Evidence of both CMV infection and a matching HLA type came from public TCR beta signatures. Whole-study results and caveats: The cumulative frequency of public TCR beta families identified carriers of CMV plus the relevant HLA. Ex vivo responses were dominated by HLA-C-restricted CMV-specific TCR beta clonotypes.

V lost 2 bases and J lost 6, with 26 bases in between. The CDR3 extends over 19 amino acids. TCRdb re-derived calls from the reads in MiXCR, one entry per CDR3 protein. The profile shows fewer than 550,000 distinct CDR3 sequences, 10% to 12% of them singletons. This clonotype was picked up many times. Antigen unknown. The clonotype comes from a human donor in good health (CMV status not recorded). Some clones in this sample may be carry-over from other donors' samples. Sequencing input: PBMCs. V gene TRBV6-7 combines with J gene TRBJ2-1, with D tentatively TRBD1 or TRBD2 (9 bases each). TRBV6-7 is assigned to the ORF class and has an uncertain function. This chain's CDR3 is CASSYVGQGKASGTNEQFF. The CDR3 DNA sequence: TGTGCCAGCAGTTACGTGGGACAGGGTAAGGCTAGCGGGACCAATGAGCAGTTCTTC.